Listed below are T cell receptor beta chains from one sample, sequenced in a study of shared clonotypes between healthy human individuals. Assay used: immunoSEQ multiplex PCR; TCRdb lists only in-frame clones, some missing. This sample yields about 1.4 million clones, of which approximately 96% are seen a single time; roughly 1.2% belongs to the top ten. The sample consisted of naive CD4+ T cells sorted from blood. These receptors were obtained from a man aged 30-40 years in good health. Both conserved end residues are trimmed from each CDR3.

TRBV5-1	TRBJ2-7	ASSLGTSGGSSYEQY
TRBV30	TRBJ2-7	AWSLSPGQVGREQY
TRBV11-2	TRBJ2-3	ASSLGFGLQSTDTQY
TRBV28	TRBJ2-7	ASSGAGRTSGRYYEQY
TRBV10-3	TRBJ2-5	AISEGGTPRPETQY
TRBV28	TRBJ2-5	ASSFRGSTQY
TRBV28	TRBJ1-1	ASRDRLTEAF
TRBV14	TRBJ2-2	ASSQSAGVNGELF
TRBV4-3	TRBJ1-2	ASSLGRGYGYT
TRBV5-4	TRBJ1-1	ASSLAARTEAF
TRBV18	TRBJ2-1	ASSLKGQGASNEQF
TRBV28	TRBJ2-7	ASSLSGPYEQY
TRBV5-1	TRBJ2-3	ASSPGTFSSTDTQY
TRBV5-1	TRBJ1-2	ASNSGLPYGYT
TRBV7-3	TRBJ2-2	ASSLGRDRGTGELF
TRBV29-1	TRBJ1-5	SVRWGIHQPQH
TRBV2	TRBJ1-4	ASRRTVRNEKLF
TRBV18	TRBJ1-5	ASSEGQGDQPQH
TRBV9	TRBJ2-5	ASSVLSGGYEETQY
TRBV5-1	TRBJ2-7	ASSLVASEEYEQY
TRBV30	TRBJ1-1	AWGKNLNTEAF
TRBV5-1	TRBJ2-1	ASTPGNEQF
TRBV7-3	TRBJ2-2	ASSLTSGGLRSGELF
TRBV28	TRBJ2-3	ASSFQGAKGTDTQY
TRBV7-9	TRBJ2-5	ASSSPTSGKETQY
TRBV15	TRBJ2-7	ATSRDRQGASEQY
TRBV5-6	TRBJ2-7	ASSALAGDREQY
TRBV10-3	TRBJ2-3	AISESSGRADTQY
TRBV11-2	TRBJ2-5	ASSLGDNSQETQY
TRBV18	TRBJ2-1	ASSLSVGYNEQF
TRBV7-9	TRBJ1-2	ASSFPGLSGYT
TRBV18	TRBJ2-7	ASSPYRDRTYEQY
TRBV18	TRBJ2-7	ASSPRGRYSGEQY
TRBV18	TRBJ2-7	ASSPLEEQY
TRBV7-8	TRBJ1-5	ASSLGLSLPLDRQPQH
TRBV2	TRBJ2-3	GAGTSTDTQY
TRBV7-9	TRBJ2-5	ASSPLSGKETQY
TRBV5-1	TRBJ2-5	ASSLTGVQETQY
TRBV18	TRBJ1-2	ASSPYQGDDYT
TRBV5-1	TRBJ2-3	ASAPTSGRVDTQY
TRBV6-1	TRBJ2-7	ASSVQLEQY
TRBV12-2	TRBJ2-2	ASRERDSPSGELF
TRBV18	TRBJ1-1	ASSPNFLQGAPAEAF
TRBV5-1	TRBJ2-2	ASSLQAGGLTGELF
TRBV19	TRBJ1-1	ASKTQGQAEAF
TRBV19	TRBJ2-2	ASISGTSGTNTGELF
TRBV2	TRBJ1-1	ASSRDMNTEAF
TRBV6-5	TRBJ2-5	ASSYGPTGETQY
TRBV6-5	TRBJ2-7	ASSYEQGRTYEQY
TRBV29-1	TRBJ2-1	SVTGQNPMGEQF
TRBV11-2	TRBJ2-7	ASSHGFIGEQY
TRBV11-3	TRBJ2-7	ASSLETGLAGAYEQY
TRBV6-1	TRBJ2-7	ASSEGGPAYEQY
TRBV19	TRBJ2-7	ASGRGRSYEQY
TRBV6-1	TRBJ2-7	ASSALPGQAYEQY
TRBV7-3	TRBJ2-2	ASSLTSGSGTGELF
TRBV4-2	TRBJ2-1	ASSQVNEQF